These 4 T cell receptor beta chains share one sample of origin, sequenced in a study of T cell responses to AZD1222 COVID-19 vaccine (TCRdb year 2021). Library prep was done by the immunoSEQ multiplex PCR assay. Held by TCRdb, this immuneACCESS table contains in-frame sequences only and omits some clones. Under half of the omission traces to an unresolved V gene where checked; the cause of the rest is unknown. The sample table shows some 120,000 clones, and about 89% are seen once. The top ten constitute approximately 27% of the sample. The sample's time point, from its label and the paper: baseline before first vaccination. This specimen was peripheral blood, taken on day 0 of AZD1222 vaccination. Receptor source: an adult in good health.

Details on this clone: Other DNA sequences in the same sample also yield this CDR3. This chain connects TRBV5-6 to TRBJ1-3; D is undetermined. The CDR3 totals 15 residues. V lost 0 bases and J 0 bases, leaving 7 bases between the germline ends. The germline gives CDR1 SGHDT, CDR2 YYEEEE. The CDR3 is CASSLGASSGNTIYF. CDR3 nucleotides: TGTGCCAGCAGCTTGGGGGCAAGCTCTGGAAACACCATATATTTT.

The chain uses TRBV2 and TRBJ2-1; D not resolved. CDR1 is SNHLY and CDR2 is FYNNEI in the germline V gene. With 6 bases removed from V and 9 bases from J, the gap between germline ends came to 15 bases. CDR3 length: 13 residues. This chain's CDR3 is CASREYLESEQFF. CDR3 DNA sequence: TGTGCCAGCAGGGAATACCTAGAGAGTGAGCAGTTCTTC.

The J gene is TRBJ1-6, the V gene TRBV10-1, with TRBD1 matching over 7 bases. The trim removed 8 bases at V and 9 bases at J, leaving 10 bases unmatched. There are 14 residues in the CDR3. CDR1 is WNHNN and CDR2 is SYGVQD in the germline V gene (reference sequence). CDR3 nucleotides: TGCGCCAGCGGAAGACAGGGCGAACGTTCACCCCTCCACTTT. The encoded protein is CASGRQGERSPLHF.

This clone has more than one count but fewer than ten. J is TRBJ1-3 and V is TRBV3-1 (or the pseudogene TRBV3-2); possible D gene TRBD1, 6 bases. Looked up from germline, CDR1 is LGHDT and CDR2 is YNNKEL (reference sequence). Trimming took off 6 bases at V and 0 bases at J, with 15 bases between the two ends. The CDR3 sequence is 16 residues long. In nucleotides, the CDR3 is TGTGCCAGCAGTCTATCCGGACAGAGCTCTGGAAACACCATATATTTT. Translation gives CASSLSGQSSGNTIYF.